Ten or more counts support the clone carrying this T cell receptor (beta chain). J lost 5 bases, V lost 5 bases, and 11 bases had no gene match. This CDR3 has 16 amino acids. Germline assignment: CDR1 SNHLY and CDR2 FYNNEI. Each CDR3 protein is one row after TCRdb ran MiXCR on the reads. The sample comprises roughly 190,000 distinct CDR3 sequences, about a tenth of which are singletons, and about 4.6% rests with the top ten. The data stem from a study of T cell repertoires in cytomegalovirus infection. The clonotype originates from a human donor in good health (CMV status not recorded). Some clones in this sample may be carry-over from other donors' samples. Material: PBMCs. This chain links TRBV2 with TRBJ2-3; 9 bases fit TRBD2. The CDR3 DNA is TGTGCCAGCAGTTCCAACATGGCGGGGGGGAGAGATACGCAGTATTTT. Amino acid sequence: CASSSNMAGGRDTQYF.